The 31 T cell receptor beta chains given below trace back to one sample, sequenced in a study of cytomegalovirus exposure and HLA in healthy donors (dated by TCRdb to about 2017). Library creation used the immunoSEQ multiplex PCR assay. For the multiplex PCR, a mixture combining 60 forward primers for TCR Vbeta segments and 13 reverse primers for TCR Jbeta segments was used. Imported from immuneACCESS, the table was reduced by TCRdb to in-frame sequences with V and J called. These copies leave out some clones; in studies compared against another copy, an unresolved V gene accounts for under half, and the cause of the remainder is not known. A total of some 220,000 clones appear in this sample, approximately 78% of them only once. Approximately 0.47% of the sample is in the top ten clones. Sequencing was performed on PBMCs. The receptors come from a boy between 10 and 17 years old in good health and CMV-seronegative.

This chain uses TRBV6-6 with TRBJ1-1; 9 bases match TRBD1. Germline CDR1 MNHNY, CDR2 SVGAGI (reference sequence). The CDR3 sequence is 14 residues long. The trim removed 5 bases at V and 5 bases at J, leaving 6 bases unmatched. CDR3 sequence: CASSSTGGRTEAFF. The CDR3 DNA reads TGTGCCAGCAGTAGTACAGGGGGCAGGACTGAAGCTTTCTTT.

This chain uses TRBV6-5 with TRBJ1-4; D unresolved. Germline V gene lookup returns CDR1 MNHEY and CDR2 SVGAGI. This CDR3 contains 13 residues. Trimming took off 6 bases at V and 5 bases at J, with 10 bases between the two ends. For the CDR3, the DNA is TGTGCCAGCAGCAGAGAGGAGAATGAAAAACTGTTTTTT. Residues: CASSREENEKLFF.

The chain joins TRBV5-4 to TRBJ2-2; 11 bases map to TRBD2. Per germline, CDR1 SGHNT and CDR2 YYREEE (reference sequence). The CDR3 is made up of 19 amino acids. Trimming cost V 6 bases and J 1 base; bases outside gene matches: 14. The CDR3 sequence: CASTSGTPSGRMNTGELFF. In DNA, the CDR3 is TGTGCCAGCACCAGCGGTACTCCTAGCGGGAGGATGAACACCGGGGAGCTGTTTTTT.

The chain couples TRBV27 to TRBJ1-1; perhaps TRBD1 as D (6 bases). Germline-derived CDR1 and CDR2 are MNHEY and SMNVEV (reference sequence). The CDR3 spans 20 residues. Trimming took off 1 base at V and 0 bases at J, with 24 bases between the two ends. CDR3 in DNA: TGTGCCAGCAGTTTATGGGCCCCATGGCCAAAACAGGGCATGAACACTGAAGCTTTCTTT. Its protein product is CASSLWAPWPKQGMNTEAFF.

This chain links TRBV9 with TRBJ1-2, with D maybe TRBD1 (6 bases). Germline V gene sequence: CDR1 SGDLS, CDR2 YYNGEE. The CDR3 runs 14 residues. The germline V and J ends were trimmed by 4 bases and 6 bases, with 16 bases remaining between them. The CDR3 loop reads CASSPRSGDNGYTF. The CDR3, as DNA: TGTGCCAGCAGCCCCAGATCAGGGGATAATGGCTACACCTTC.

This chain links TRBV5-1 with TRBJ2-7; the D gene is possibly TRBD2 (5 bases). CDR1 SGHRS and CDR2 YFSETQ come from the germline V gene. This CDR3 spans 12 amino acids. V shed 7 bases and J shed 0 bases, with 8 bases lying between them. DNA for the CDR3: TGCGCCAGCTCGGGGTCCTCCTACGAGCAGTACTTC. This encodes CASSGSSYEQYF.

This chain links TRBV7-3 with TRBJ2-5; unclear D gene. V lost 5 bases and J 1 base, leaving 8 bases between the germline ends. CDR3 size: 13 residues. Looked up from germline, CDR1 is SGHTA and CDR2 is FQGTGA. The CDR3 region is CASSRLAQETQYF. The CDR3 DNA is TGTGCCAGCAGCCGCCTGGCCCAAGAGACCCAGTACTTC.

This clone appeared a single time. This sequence joins TRBV5-6 and TRBJ1-2, with 9 bases that match TRBD1. Germline V lookup: CDR1 SGHDT, CDR2 YYEEEE. V lost 3 bases and J lost 6; bases outside the gene matches: 6. This CDR3 is built from 14 residues. CDR3 in amino acids: CASSSPGQGHGYTF. In DNA, the CDR3 is TGTGCCAGCAGCTCACCGGGACAGGGACATGGCTACACCTTC.

The chain uses TRBV7-8 and TRBJ2-7; 12 bases agree with TRBD2. Germline loops: CDR1 SGHVS, CDR2 FQNEAQ. The CDR3 runs to 16 residues. The trim removed 4 bases at V and 5 bases at J, leaving 9 bases unmatched. The CDR3 loop reads CASSSTSGRPSHEQYF. CDR3 sequence (DNA): TGTGCCAGCAGCTCTACTAGCGGGAGGCCCAGCCACGAGCAGTACTTC.

The chain employs TRBV18 and TRBJ1-5, with D uncertain. Germline-derived CDR1 and CDR2 are KGHSH and LQKENI. Trimming shortened V by 4 bases and J by 7 bases, and 14 bases separated the two germline ends. CDR3 length equals 14 residues. CDR3 nucleotides: TGTGCCAGCTCACGGGAAGGGAGTGAACAGCCCCAGCATTTT. Protein: CASSREGSEQPQHF. Based on the CDR3 plus reference TRBV18 and TRBJ1-5, the full variable domain is NAGVMQNPRHLVRRRGQEARLRCSPMKGHSHVYWYRQLPEEGLKFMVYLQKENIIDESGMPKERFSAEFPKEGPSILRIQQVVRGDSAAYFCASSREGSEQPQHFGDGTRLSIL.

The J gene is TRBJ2-3, the V gene TRBV14; 9 bases match TRBD2. The CDR3 loop spans 16 amino acids. Germline trimming cut 4 bases from V and 1 base from J; bases unmatched to any gene: 6. Germline values: CDR1 SGHDN, CDR2 FVKESK. CDR3 sequence reads: CASSPTRTSGTDTQYF. The CDR3 DNA sequence: TGTGCCAGCAGCCCCACGAGGACTAGCGGCACAGATACGCAGTATTTT.

V usage is TRBV6-1 and J usage is TRBJ2-7; the match to TRBD2 covers 9 bases. V lost 1 base to trimming and J lost 2 bases; unmatched junction nucleotides: 3. The CDR3 sequence is 15 residues long. The germline V gene encodes CDR1 MNHNS and CDR2 SASEGT. For the CDR3, the DNA is TGTGCCAGCAGTGAAGTTAGCGGGAGCACCTACGAGCAGTACTTC. Protein: CASSEVSGSTYEQYF.

The rearrangement joins TRBV29-1 to TRBJ2-5, with 11 bases aligning to TRBD2. Germline V lookup: CDR1 SQVTM, CDR2 ANQGSEA. The J segment lost 5 bases and the V segment lost 1 base, leaving 6 bases of the junction unmatched. This CDR3 is built from 15 residues. The CDR3 region has the DNA TGCAGCGTTGAAGGGGGTAGCGGGGGGGATGAGACCCAGTACTTC. Its translation: CSVEGGSGGDETQYF.

The chain combines TRBV4-1 with TRBJ2-7; TRBD2 aligns across 9 bases. The trim removed 4 bases at V and 1 base at J, leaving 5 bases unmatched. The CDR3 covers 15 residues. Germline assignment: CDR1 MGHRA and CDR2 YSYEKL. CDR3 in amino acids: CASSPSSGRSYEQYF. The CDR3 DNA reads TGCGCCAGCAGCCCTAGTAGCGGGAGATCCTACGAGCAGTACTTC.

The chain combines TRBV5-1 with TRBJ2-7, with D possibly being TRBD1 (6 bases). The CDR3 has 14 residues. Trimming shortened V by 4 bases and J by 4 bases, and 15 bases separated the two germline ends. Germline V lookup: CDR1 SGHRS, CDR2 YFSETQ. CDR3 sequence: CASSLSMTGYEQYF. The DNA of the CDR3 is TGCGCCAGCAGCCTGTCCATGACAGGTTACGAGCAGTACTTC.

This clone was seen a few times. The chain combines TRBV10-3 with TRBJ2-5; the match to TRBD1 covers 9 bases. TRBJ2-7 explains the end of the DNA better; the J call may be wrong. The CDR3 is 16 amino acids. From germline, CDR1 is ENHRY and CDR2 SYGVKD. CDR3 in amino acids: CATRPVGQGIGGEQYF. In DNA, the CDR3 is TGTGCCACGCGCCCAGTTGGACAGGGGATAGGGGGCGAGCAGTACTTC.

This clone has only one observation. This rearrangement joins TRBV6-1 to TRBJ2-2; D gene unclear. CDR1 is MNHNS, CDR2 SASEGT, per germline. Deletions cut 8 bases from V and 4 bases from J, with 11 bases between. The CDR3 sequence is 13 residues long. The CDR3 reads CASALSGTGELFF. The DNA for the CDR3 is TGTGCCAGCGCCCTGTCGGGCACCGGGGAGCTGTTTTTT.

V usage is TRBV6-4 and J usage is TRBJ2-2, with D tentatively TRBD1 (6 bases). This CDR3 has 15 residues. Germline lookup yields CDR1 MRHNA and CDR2 SNTAGT. The V gene lost 6 bases and the J gene lost 7 bases, with 18 bases spanning the gap. The CDR3, as DNA: TGTGCCAGCAGCCCTCGACAGGTCGTGGGCGGGGAGCTGTTTTTT. This translates into CASSPRQVVGGELFF.

The V call is TRBV11-3, the J call TRBJ1-1; 10 positions match TRBD1. The germline gives CDR1 SGHNT, CDR2 YENEEA. V shed 5 bases, J shed 7 bases, and the junction held 10 bases outside the gene matches. The CDR3 totals 15 residues. CDR3: CASSPYDRGLDEAFF. The CDR3 nucleotides are TGTGCCAGCAGCCCCTATGACAGGGGGCTTGATGAAGCTTTCTTT.

The chain links TRBV29-1 to TRBJ1-2, with D hard to call. Trimming shortened V by 7 bases and J by 14 bases, and 23 bases separated the two germline ends. The CDR3 has 12 residues. CDR1 and CDR2 (germline): SQVTM, ANQGSEA. The CDR3 DNA reads TGCAGCGCGGCTGATTGCAGTAGAGGAAATACCTTC. Translating it yields CSAADCSRGNTF.

The J gene is TRBJ2-7, the V gene TRBV27; 9 bases are a match to TRBD1. The CDR3 runs 15 residues. The germline gives CDR1 MNHEY, CDR2 SMNVEV (reference sequence). With V trimmed by 6 bases and J by 1 base, 7 bases remained unmatched. The CDR3, as DNA: TGTGCCAGCAGGAAGGACAGGGGTTCTTCCTACGAGCAGTACTTC. Translated, it gives CASRKDRGSSYEQYF.

The chain has TRBV5-1 and TRBJ2-2; D may be TRBD2 (5 bases). The germline V and J ends were trimmed by 4 bases and 1 base, with 8 bases remaining between them. Germline lookup yields CDR1 SGHRS and CDR2 YFSETQ. The CDR3 has 14 residues. This CDR3 reads CASSRTQNTGELFF. The CDR3 coding sequence is TGCGCCAGCAGCCGGACTCAGAACACCGGGGAGCTGTTTTTT.

The genes are TRBV11-2 and TRBJ2-1, with D possibly matching TRBD2 (6 bases). The germline gives CDR1 SGHAT, CDR2 FQNNGV. V was clipped by 0 bases and J by 12 bases, with 12 bases between them. The CDR3 totals 13 residues. DNA for the CDR3: TGTGCCAGCAGCTTAGATAGCGGCGTTTGGCAGTTCTTC. Translating it yields CASSLDSGVWQFF.

J is TRBJ2-7 and V is TRBV13, with D hard to call. Germline-derived CDR1 and CDR2 are PRHDT and FYEKMQ (reference sequence). V was pared by 5 bases and J by 3 bases, with 14 bases between. The CDR3 has 14 residues. CDR3 DNA: TGTGCCAGCAGCATCTCAACCGGGTACTACGAGCAGTACTTC. Translation gives CASSISTGYYEQYF.

The chain carries TRBV30 and TRBJ1-1; 8 positions match TRBD1. J was trimmed by 5 bases and V by 3 bases; bases with no gene match: 20. The V gene's germline CDR1 is GTSNPN and CDR2 SVGIG (reference sequence). The length of the CDR3 is 18 residues. The CDR3 sequence: CAWSRWGRDRSRGTEAFF. Here the CDR3 DNA reads TGTGCCTGGAGCCGGTGGGGCCGGGACAGGTCCCGCGGAACTGAAGCTTTCTTT.

V gene TRBV29-1 combines with J gene TRBJ1-1; 8 positions match TRBD1. V lost 1 base to trimming and J lost 7 bases; unmatched junction nucleotides: 8. The germline V gene encodes CDR1 SQVTM and CDR2 ANQGSEA. CDR3 size: 14 residues. Here the CDR3 reads CSVEAGQGALEAFF. CDR3 nucleotide sequence: TGCAGCGTTGAAGCAGGGCAGGGGGCCCTTGAAGCTTTCTTT.

The chain carries TRBV11-3 and TRBJ2-1; 14 nucleotides line up with TRBD2. V was clipped by 3 bases and J by 6 bases; unmatched bases: 10. The CDR3 is made up of 18 amino acids. Germline V lookup: CDR1 SGHNT, CDR2 YENEEA. This chain's CDR3 is CASSFRRTSGRRGNEQFF. The CDR3, as DNA: TGTGCCAGCAGCTTTAGGAGGACTAGCGGGAGGAGGGGCAATGAGCAGTTCTTC.

This clone was recorded a few times. The chain is built from TRBV11-2 and TRBJ2-4; 8 nucleotides agree with TRBD2. From germline, CDR1 is SGHAT and CDR2 FQNNGV. J was trimmed by 8 bases and V by 4 bases; bases with no gene match: 16. The CDR3 covers 17 residues. Here the CDR3 reads CASSSTSNEAGAHIQYF. CDR3 sequence (DNA): TGTGCCAGCAGCTCAACCTCCAATGAAGCGGGGGCCCACATTCAGTACTTC.

V usage is TRBV6-1 and J usage is TRBJ1-1; no clear D gene. Germline assignment: CDR1 MNHNS and CDR2 SASEGT. V was cut by 5 bases and J by 2 bases, with 12 bases left in between. This CDR3 is built from 14 residues. The CDR3 DNA reads as TGTGCCAGCAGTCTTGATCTGGGCAACACTGAAGCTTTCTTT. Translating gives CASSLDLGNTEAFF.

The CDR3 region has the DNA TGTGCCAGCAGCAGCGGGACTGAAGCTTTCTTT. Protein: CASSSGTEAFF. The chain carries TRBV2 and TRBJ1-1; D unclear. Germline V CDR1 and CDR2: SNHLY, FYNNEI. The CDR3 length is 11 residues. Between the trimmed V and J ends, which lost 6 bases and 5 bases, there was a span of 7 bases.

The chain recombines TRBV6-1 with TRBJ1-2; D remains ambiguous. V lost 4 bases to trimming and J lost 5 bases, with 11 bases between them. Germline values: CDR1 MNHNS, CDR2 SASEGT. CDR3 length: 13 amino acids. CDR3 sequence (DNA): TGTGCCAGCAGTGGGCAAACAGCTTATGGCTACACCTTC. Protein sequence: CASSGQTAYGYTF.